The clone carrying this T cell receptor beta chain was detected only once. Assay: immunoSEQ multiplex PCR; the TCRdb copy retains only in-frame clones and omits some. The table records about 140,000 clones, roughly 84% of them present only once. This specimen comes from a study of blood T cell repertoires in COVID-19. Study summary: The origin of the acute and convalescent COVID-19 samples was the United States, Italy and Spain. T cells, B-cell-depleted T cells, or PBMCs supplied cDNA or gDNA.

The sample consisted of peripheral blood. This TCR was recovered from a woman aged 55-75 years with acute or convalescent COVID-19.

The DNA for the CDR3 is TGTGCCAGTAGAAGGGGCTACAATGAGCAGTTCTTC. Translation gives CASRRGYNEQFF. The chain couples TRBV19 to TRBJ2-1; a weak D match, TRBD1 (5 bases). CDR3 length equals 12 residues. Trimming removed 6 bases at V and 3 bases at J, with 6 bases between. Looked up from germline, CDR1 is LNHDA and CDR2 is SQIVND (reference sequence).